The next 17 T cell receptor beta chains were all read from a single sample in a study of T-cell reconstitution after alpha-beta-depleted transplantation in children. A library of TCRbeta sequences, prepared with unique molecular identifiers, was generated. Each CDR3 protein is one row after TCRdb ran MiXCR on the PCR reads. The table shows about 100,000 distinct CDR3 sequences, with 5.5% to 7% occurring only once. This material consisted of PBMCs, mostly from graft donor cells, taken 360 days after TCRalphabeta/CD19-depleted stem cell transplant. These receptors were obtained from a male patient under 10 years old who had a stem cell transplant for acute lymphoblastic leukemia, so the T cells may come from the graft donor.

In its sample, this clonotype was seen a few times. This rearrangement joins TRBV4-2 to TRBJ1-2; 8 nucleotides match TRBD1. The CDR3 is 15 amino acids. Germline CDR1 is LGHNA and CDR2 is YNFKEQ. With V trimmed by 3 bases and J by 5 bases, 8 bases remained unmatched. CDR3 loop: CASSQPRDRLYGYTF. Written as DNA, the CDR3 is TGTGCCAGCAGCCAGCCCCGGGACAGGCTTTATGGCTACACCTTC.

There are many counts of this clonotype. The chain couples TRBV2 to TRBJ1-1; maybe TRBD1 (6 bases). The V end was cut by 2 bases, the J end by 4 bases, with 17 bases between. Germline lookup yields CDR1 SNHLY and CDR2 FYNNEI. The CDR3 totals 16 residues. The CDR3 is CASSEWRTGYGTEAFF. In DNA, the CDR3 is TGTGCCAGCAGTGAATGGAGAACAGGGTACGGCACTGAAGCTTTCTTT.

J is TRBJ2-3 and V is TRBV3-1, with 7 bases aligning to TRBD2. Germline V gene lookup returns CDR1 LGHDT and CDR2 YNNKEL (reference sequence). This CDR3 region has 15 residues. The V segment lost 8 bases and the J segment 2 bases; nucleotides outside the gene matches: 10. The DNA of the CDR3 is TGTGCCAGCTCCCTTGGCGGGGGACCCACAGATACGCAGTATTTT. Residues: CASSLGGGPTDTQYF.

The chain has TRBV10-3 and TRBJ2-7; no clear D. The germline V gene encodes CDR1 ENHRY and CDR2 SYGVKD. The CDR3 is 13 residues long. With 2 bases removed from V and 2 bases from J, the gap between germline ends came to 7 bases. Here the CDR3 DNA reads TGTGCCATCAGTGAGCCAACCGCCTACGAGCAGTACTTC. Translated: CAISEPTAYEQYF.

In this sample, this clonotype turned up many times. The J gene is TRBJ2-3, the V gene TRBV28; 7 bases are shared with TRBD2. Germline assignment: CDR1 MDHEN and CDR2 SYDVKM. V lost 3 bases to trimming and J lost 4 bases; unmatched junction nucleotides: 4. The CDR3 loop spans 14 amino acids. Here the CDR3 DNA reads TGTGCCAGCAGTTTCCGGGAGGCGGCAGATACGCAGTATTTT. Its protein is CASSFREAADTQYF.

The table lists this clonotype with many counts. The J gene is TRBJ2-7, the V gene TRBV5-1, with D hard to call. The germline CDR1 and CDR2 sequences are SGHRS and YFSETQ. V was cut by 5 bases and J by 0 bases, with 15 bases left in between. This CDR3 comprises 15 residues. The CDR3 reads CASSLGSSSSYEQYF. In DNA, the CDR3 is TGCGCCAGCAGTCTAGGCAGCTCAAGCTCCTACGAGCAGTACTTC.

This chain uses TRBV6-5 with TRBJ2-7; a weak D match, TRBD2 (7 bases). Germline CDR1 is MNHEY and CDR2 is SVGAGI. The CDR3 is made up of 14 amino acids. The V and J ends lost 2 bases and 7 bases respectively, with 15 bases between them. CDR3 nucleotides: TGTGCCAGCAGTTACCAAACAGGGACTACTGAGCAGTACTTC. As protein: CASSYQTGTTEQYF.

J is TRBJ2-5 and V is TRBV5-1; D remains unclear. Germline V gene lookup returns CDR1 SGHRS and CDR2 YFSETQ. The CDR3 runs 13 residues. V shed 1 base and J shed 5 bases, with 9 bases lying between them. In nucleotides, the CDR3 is TGCGCCAGCAGCTTGAGAGGCTGGGAGACCCAGTACTTC. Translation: CASSLRGWETQYF.

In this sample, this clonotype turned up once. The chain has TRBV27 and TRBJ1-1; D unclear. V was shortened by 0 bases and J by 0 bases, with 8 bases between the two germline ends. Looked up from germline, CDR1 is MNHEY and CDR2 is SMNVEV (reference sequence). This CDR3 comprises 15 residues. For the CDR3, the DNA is TGTGCCAGCAGTTTATCGGCGGGATTGAACACTGAAGCTTTCTTT. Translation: CASSLSAGLNTEAFF.

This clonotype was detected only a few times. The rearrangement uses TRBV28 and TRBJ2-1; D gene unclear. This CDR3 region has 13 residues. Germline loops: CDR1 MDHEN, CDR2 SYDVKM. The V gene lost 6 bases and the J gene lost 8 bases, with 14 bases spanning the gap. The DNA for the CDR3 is TGTGCCAGCAGCCTGGCGATAAGGGATGAGCAGTTCTTC. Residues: CASSLAIRDEQFF.

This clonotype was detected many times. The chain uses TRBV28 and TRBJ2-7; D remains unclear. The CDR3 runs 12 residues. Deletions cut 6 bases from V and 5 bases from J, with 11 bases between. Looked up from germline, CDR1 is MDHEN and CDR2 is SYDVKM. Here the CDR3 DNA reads TGTGCCAGCAGCCTCCGGACGGACGAGCAGTACTTC. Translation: CASSLRTDEQYF. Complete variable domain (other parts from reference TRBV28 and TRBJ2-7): DVKVTQSSRYLVKRTGEKVFLECVQDMDHENMFWYRQDPGLGLRLIYFSYDVKMKEKGDIPEGYSVSREKKERFSLILESASTNQTSMYLCASSLRTDEQYFGPGTRLTVT.

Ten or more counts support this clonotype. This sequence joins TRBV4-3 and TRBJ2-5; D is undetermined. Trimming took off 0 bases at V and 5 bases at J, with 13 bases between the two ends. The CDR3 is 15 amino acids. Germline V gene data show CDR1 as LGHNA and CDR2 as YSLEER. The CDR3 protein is CASSQDIGDGETQYF. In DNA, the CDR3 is TGCGCCAGCAGCCAAGATATCGGTGACGGGGAGACCCAGTACTTC.

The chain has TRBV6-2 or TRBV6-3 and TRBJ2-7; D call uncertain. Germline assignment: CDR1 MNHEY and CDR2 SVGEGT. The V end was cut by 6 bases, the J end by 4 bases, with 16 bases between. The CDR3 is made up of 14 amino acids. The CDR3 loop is CASSPFLPGYEQYF. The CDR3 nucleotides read TGTGCCAGCAGCCCTTTTCTCCCGGGTTACGAGCAGTACTTC.

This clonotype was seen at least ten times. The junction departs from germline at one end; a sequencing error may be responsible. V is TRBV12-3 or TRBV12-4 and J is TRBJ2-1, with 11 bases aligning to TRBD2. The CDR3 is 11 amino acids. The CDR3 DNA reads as TGTGCCAGCAGTTGGGGGACTAGCGGTGCCTTC. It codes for CASSWGTSGAF.

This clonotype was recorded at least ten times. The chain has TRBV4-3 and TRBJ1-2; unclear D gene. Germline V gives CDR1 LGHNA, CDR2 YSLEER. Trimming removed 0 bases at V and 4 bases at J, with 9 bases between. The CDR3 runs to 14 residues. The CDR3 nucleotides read TGCGCCAGCAGCCAAGATTTGGAGCCCTATGGCTACACCTTC. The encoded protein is CASSQDLEPYGYTF.

The CDR3 is CASSYGGRTGNTEAFF. The CDR3 nucleotides are TGTGCCAGCAGTTACGGGGGGCGCACGGGAAACACTGAAGCTTTCTTT. The chain employs TRBV6-5 and TRBJ1-1; maybe TRBD1 (6 bases). The germline V gene encodes CDR1 MNHEY and CDR2 SVGAGI. The germline V and J ends were trimmed by 2 bases and 2 bases, with 15 bases remaining between them. The CDR3 covers 16 residues.

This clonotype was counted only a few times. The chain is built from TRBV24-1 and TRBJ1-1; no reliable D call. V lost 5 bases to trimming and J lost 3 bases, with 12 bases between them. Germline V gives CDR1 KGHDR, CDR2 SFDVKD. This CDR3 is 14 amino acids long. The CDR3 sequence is CATSAAGYHTEAFF. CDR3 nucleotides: TGTGCCACCAGTGCGGCGGGATACCACACTGAAGCTTTCTTT.